This TCR beta chain was identified in a study of control samples from healthy donors and cancer patients. Germline loops: CDR1 GTSNPN, CDR2 SVGIG (reference sequence). The CDR3 consists of 13 residues. The junction had 3 bases not matched to a gene; V was cut back by 2 bases and J by 4 bases. Assay used: immunoSEQ multiplex PCR; TCRdb lists only in-frame clones, some missing. The top ten clones hold more than 6% of a sample with under 450,000 clones, 90% of them seen once. The J gene is TRBJ2-3, the V gene TRBV30, with TRBD2 matching 7 bases. Sequencing was performed on PBMCs. This TCR was recovered from a man aged 40-50 years with head and neck cancer. This CDR3 reads CAWSLGGADTQYF. As DNA, the CDR3 is TGTGCCTGGAGTCTTGGGGGGGCAGATACGCAGTATTTT.